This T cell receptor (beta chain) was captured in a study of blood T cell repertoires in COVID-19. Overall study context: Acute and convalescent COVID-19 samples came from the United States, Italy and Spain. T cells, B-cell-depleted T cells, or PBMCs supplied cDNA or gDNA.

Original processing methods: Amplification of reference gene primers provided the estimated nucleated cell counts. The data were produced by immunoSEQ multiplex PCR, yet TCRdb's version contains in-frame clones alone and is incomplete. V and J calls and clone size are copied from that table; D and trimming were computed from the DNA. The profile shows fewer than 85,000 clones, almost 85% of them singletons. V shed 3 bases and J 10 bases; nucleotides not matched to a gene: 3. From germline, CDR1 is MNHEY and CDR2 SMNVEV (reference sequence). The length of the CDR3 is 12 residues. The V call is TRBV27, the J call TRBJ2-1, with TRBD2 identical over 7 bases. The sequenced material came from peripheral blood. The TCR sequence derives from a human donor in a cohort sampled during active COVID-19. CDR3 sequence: CASSFPGLEQFF. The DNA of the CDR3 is TGTGCCAGCAGTTTCCCGGGACTAGAGCAGTTCTTC.